This T cell receptor (beta chain) was sequenced in a study of T cell responses to AZD1222 COVID-19 vaccine. Notes on the study in general: Baseline seropositivity occurred in only a handful of AZD1222 recipients.

The data were produced by immunoSEQ multiplex PCR, yet TCRdb's version contains in-frame clones alone and is incomplete. The sample contains approximately 150,000 clones, approximately 92% of which appear only once. To note about this clone: What it binds is unknown.

Germline values: CDR1 SQVTM, CDR2 ANQGSEA. Trimming took 2 bases from V and 7 from J, leaving 9 bases between them. The CDR3 contains 12 residues. This receptor was obtained from an adult in good health. The sample here was peripheral blood, taken on day 0 of AZD1222 vaccination. V usage is TRBV29-1 and J usage is TRBJ2-1, with a weak D call TRBD2 (6 bases). The DNA for the CDR3 is TGCAGCGTTGAAACTGGGACTAATGAGCAGTTCTTC. This translates into CSVETGTNEQFF.